The source of this T cell receptor beta chain is a study of blood T cells in healthy people across ages. The table lists this clonotype with many counts. Its antigen is unknown. The use of a sample-barcoded 5' primer and a J-beta primer mix characterized a second PCR of roughly 7 to 11 cycles. From the 5' RACE reads, TCRdb called clonotypes with MiXCR, one entry per CDR3 protein. The data contain about 1,600,000 distinct CDR3 sequences, roughly 45% of them singletons. General study points: Diversity was higher, and naive CD4+ cells more numerous, in long-lived donors than in aged donors.

V lost 6 bases and J lost 6; bases outside the gene matches: 1. The CDR3 runs to 13 residues. CDR1 is SGHTA, CDR2 FQGNSA, per germline. The chain links TRBV7-2 to TRBJ2-1, with 11 bases fitting TRBD2. The sequenced sample was blood. This clonotype was sampled from a woman aged 18-29 years in good health. The CDR3 region is CASRLAGVNEQFF. The CDR3 nucleotides read TGTGCCAGCAGACTAGCGGGAGTCAATGAGCAGTTCTTC.